The T cell receptor beta chain under discussion was sequenced for a study of T cell responses to AZD1222 COVID-19 vaccine. Study summary: Second-dose recipients at about 4 or about 12 weeks were treated as one pooled group.

The repertoire was sequenced with immunoSEQ multiplex PCR; TCRdb's copy has only in-frame clones and lacks some. The sample contains 93,000 or so clones, roughly 88% of which appear only once. Comment on this clone: Its antigen is still unknown.

CDR3 length: 17 amino acids. Unmatched junction bases numbered 12, after V lost 5 bases and J lost 2 bases. Germline V gene lookup returns CDR1 MNHEY and CDR2 SMNVEV (reference sequence). Whole-study results and caveats: Reports say nearly half of spike-specific TCRs go after unmutated variant regions.

The source was peripheral blood, collected on day 0 of AZD1222 vaccination. The sequence was obtained from an adult in good health. The chain uses TRBV27 and TRBJ2-7, with 10 nucleotides matching TRBD2. This CDR3 reads CASSLLRSGGTAYEQYF. Here the CDR3 DNA reads TGTGCCAGCAGTCTGCTCCGTAGCGGGGGGACCGCCTACGAGCAGTACTTC.